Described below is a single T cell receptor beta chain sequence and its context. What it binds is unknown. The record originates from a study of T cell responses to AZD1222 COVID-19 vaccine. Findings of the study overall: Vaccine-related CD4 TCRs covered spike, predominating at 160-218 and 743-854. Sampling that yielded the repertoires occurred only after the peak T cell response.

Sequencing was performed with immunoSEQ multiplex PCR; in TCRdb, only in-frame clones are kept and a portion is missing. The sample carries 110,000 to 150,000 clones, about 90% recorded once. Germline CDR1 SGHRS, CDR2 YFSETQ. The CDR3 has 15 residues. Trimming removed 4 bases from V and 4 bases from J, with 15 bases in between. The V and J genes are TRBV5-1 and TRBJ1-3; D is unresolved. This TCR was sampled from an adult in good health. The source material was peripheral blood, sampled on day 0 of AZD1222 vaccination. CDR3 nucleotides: TGCGCCAGCAGCCCTGGGTACTTTGGAGGAAACACCATATATTTT. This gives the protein CASSPGYFGGNTIYF. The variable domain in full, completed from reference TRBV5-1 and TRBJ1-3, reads KAGVTQTPRYLIKTRGQQVTLSCSPISGHRSVSWYQQTPGQGLQFLFEYFSETQRNKGNFPGRFSGRQFSNSRSEMNVSTLELGDSALYLCASSPGYFGGNTIYFGEGSWLTVV.